Included here is one T cell receptor beta chain sequence, with context. Its binding antigen is unknown. No base-level quality is on record; no much larger clone is a single base apart. TCRdb shows the sequencer as Illumina NovaSeq 6000. TCRalpha and TCRbeta cDNA libraries were built by 5'RACE with constant-segment primers, adding sample barcodes and unique molecular identifiers. Trizol reagent was used to extract RNA from every sample. Amplification of the libraries took two PCR steps, and the second step added a second sample barcode plus Illumina TruSeq adapters. The libraries were sequenced on an Illumina NovaSeq using 2 x 150 bp paired-end reads. Per the source publication's procedure: The reads were demultiplexed and collapsed into UMI-guided consensus sequences using migec v1.2.7. Using mixcr v2.1.11, UMI consensuses were aligned to TRA and TRB V and J templates and then assembled into clonotypes. Clonotypes were classified as expanded or contracted when called significant by both edgeR and NoisET, with noise models trained on biological replicates. edgeR calls used a false discovery rate-adjusted p below 0.01 and a log2 fold-change threshold of 1. As an exploratory analysis of dynamics, max-normalized trajectories of the 1000 most abundant clonotypes were examined by PCA with hierarchical clustering. Separately sequenced CD4+ and CD8+ repertoires were used to assign a CD4 or CD8 phenotype to each responding clone. TCRdb trimmed public reads at Q25 via fastp, called clones via MiXCR and kept in-frame beta chains. Here each entry gathers all rows of one CDR3 protein and keeps the most common genes and DNA. The V and J calls were determined by TCRdb, not by the authors. In this sample the table shows 260,000 or so distinct CDR3 sequences, over 15% of which occur a single time. The biggest ten clones account for around 23% of the sample.

These data come from a study of T-cell memory formation after mild COVID-19 (dated by TCRdb to the early 2020s). Turning to the overall study: TCR sequence clusters from the two donors were found to be largely donor specific. In a couple of donors, T-cell clones that expanded and contracted after mild COVID-19 were tracked by sequencing TCRalpha and TCRbeta repertoires over time. The cohort comprised two young, previously healthy adult volunteers, one female and one male. Broad study findings and their caveats: Some responding clones were detected in pre-infection memory, which suggested that pre-existing cross-reactive memory T cells had joined the SARS-CoV-2 response. The study covered only a couple of mild cases, and larger cohorts including severe cases with pre-infection samples were considered necessary. From day 15 to 85, contracting clones showed balanced CD4/CD8 phenotypes, whereas a second wave of clones that expanded from day 15 to 37 leaned towards CD4+. Contracting CD4+ clones were located mainly in the CM and EM memory subsets, whereas CD8+ clones were found to be enriched in EMRA. SARS-CoV-2 specificity was not confirmed for the second-wave clones peaking on day 37.

PBMCs were isolated by Ficoll-Paque density gradient centrifugation. CDR1 and CDR2, looked up from the germline V gene, are SQVTM and ANQGSEA. The CDR3 contains 13 residues, cysteine and phenylalanine counted. The entry retains the CDR3 DNA only, 39 bases that are in frame from base 1. Trimming takes 4 bases from V and 3 bases from J, and the germline ends sit 13 bases apart. Source material: PBMCs or a T cell subset sorted from them (not recorded which). The V and J segments used are TRBV29-1 and TRBJ2-7; too little of a D gene remains to name it. The sequence derives from a man between 18 and 29 years old who had mild COVID-19 (a few samples of this study predate the infection). The sample titles of this study are shuffled in the database, so cell type and time point are left out; the donor was told from shared clones. The CDR3 amino acid sequence is: CSVVYHSLYEQYF. The DNA is TGCAGCGTTGTTTACCACAGCCTCTACGAGCAGTACTTC.